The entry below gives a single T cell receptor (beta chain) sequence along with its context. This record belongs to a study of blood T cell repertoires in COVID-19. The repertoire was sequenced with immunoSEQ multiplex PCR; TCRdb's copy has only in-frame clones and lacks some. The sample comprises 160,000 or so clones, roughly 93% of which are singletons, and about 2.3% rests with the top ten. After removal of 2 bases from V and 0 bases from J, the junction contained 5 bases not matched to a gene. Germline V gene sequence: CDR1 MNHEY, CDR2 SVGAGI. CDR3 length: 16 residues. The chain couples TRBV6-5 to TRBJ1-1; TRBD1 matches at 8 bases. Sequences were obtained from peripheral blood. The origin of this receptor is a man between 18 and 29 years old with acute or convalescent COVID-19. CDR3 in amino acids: CASSYRTGPMNTEAFF. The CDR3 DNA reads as TGTGCCAGCAGTTACCGGACAGGGCCTATGAACACTGAAGCTTTCTTT.